These 11 T cell receptor beta chains share one sample of origin, sequenced in a study of cytomegalovirus exposure and HLA in healthy donors. It was with 60 Vbeta and 13 Jbeta primers that the PCR ran. Profiling relied on immunoSEQ multiplex PCR, and the TCRdb table lists in-frame clones only, not all of them. Of over 150,000 clones in the sample, 60% to 80% are singletons; the top ten hold around 3.3%. The sample taken for sequencing was PBMCs. The receptors were sampled from a woman aged 25-40 years in good health and CMV-seropositive.

The chain employs TRBV4-3 and TRBJ2-5, with 8 nucleotides matching TRBD2. Germline assignment: CDR1 LGHNA and CDR2 YSLEER. Unmatched junction bases numbered 4, after V lost 2 bases and J lost 5 bases. The CDR3 consists of 14 residues. CDR3 nucleotides: TGCGCCAGCAGCCAAAGCGGGAGTGGCGAGACCCAGTACTTC. Translating gives CASSQSGSGETQYF.

The genes are TRBV5-4 and TRBJ2-7; the match to TRBD2 covers 8 bases. Germline trimming cut 4 bases from V and 6 bases from J; bases unmatched to any gene: 12. The CDR3 is 15 amino acids. The germline gives CDR1 SGHNT, CDR2 YYREEE (reference sequence). CDR3 sequence reads: CASSPSIGTRSEQYF. The CDR3 region has the DNA TGTGCCAGCAGCCCGTCGATAGGGACTAGGAGCGAGCAGTACTTC.

This clone was picked up a small number of times. V usage is TRBV5-4 and J usage is TRBJ2-1; 9 bases match TRBD2. V lost 4 bases and J lost 0; bases outside the gene matches: 5. The CDR3 sequence is 16 residues long. Germline V gives CDR1 SGHNT, CDR2 YYREEE (reference sequence). In DNA form, the CDR3 reads TGTGCCAGCAGCCGTAGCGGGAGTGGCTCCTACAATGAGCAGTTCTTC. The encoded protein is CASSRSGSGSYNEQFF.

The chain combines TRBV28 with TRBJ1-2; TRBD1 agrees at 9 bases. CDR1 is MDHEN and CDR2 is SYDVKM in the germline V gene. J gave up 7 bases and V 6 bases, and 6 bases lay outside the gene matches. This CDR3 spans 13 amino acids. CDR3 nucleotide sequence: TGTGCCAGCAGGGGACAGGGCTTAGGTGGCTACACCTTC. The encoded protein is CASRGQGLGGYTF.

V usage is TRBV4-1 and J usage is TRBJ2-2; D is possibly TRBD1 (5 bases). The CDR3 consists of 16 residues. Germline CDR1 reads MGHRA; CDR2 reads YSYEKL. Trimming shortened V by 4 bases and J by 6 bases, and 18 bases separated the two germline ends. CDR3 DNA: TGCGCCAGCAGCCGACTCGACAGCCGGCCTCCCGGGGAGCTGTTTTTT. It is translated as CASSRLDSRPPGELFF.

CDR3 in amino acids: CSAPLDTQYF. The CDR3 DNA is TGCAGTGCTCCCCTAGATACGCAGTATTTT. This chain uses TRBV20-1 with TRBJ2-3; D gene uncertain. This CDR3 spans 10 amino acids. Trimming pared 5 bases from V and 5 bases from J, leaving 5 bases between. Germline V CDR1 and CDR2: DFQATT, SNEGSKA (reference sequence).

The chain recombines TRBV5-1 with TRBJ2-7; the match to TRBD2 covers 14 bases. The germline V gene has CDR1 SGHRS and CDR2 YFSETQ. The CDR3 totals 17 residues. J was trimmed by 5 bases and V by 5 bases; bases with no gene match: 12. CDR3 in DNA: TGCGCCAGCAGACTAACCGGCTCGGGACTAGCGGGAGACGAGCAGTACTTC. It translates to CASRLTGSGLAGDEQYF.

This clone was observed once. The chain carries TRBV13 and TRBJ1-2; D might be TRBD1 (5 bases). V was trimmed by 2 bases and J by 3 bases, leaving 10 bases between them. The CDR3 sequence is 14 residues long. The germline V gene has CDR1 PRHDT and CDR2 FYEKMQ (reference sequence). Here the CDR3 reads CASSLSGIDYGYTF. The DNA for the CDR3 is TGTGCCAGCAGCTTATCAGGGATTGACTATGGCTACACCTTC.

This clone was seen once. The chain employs TRBV6-5 and TRBJ2-3; the match to TRBD2 covers 10 bases. Trimming removed 0 bases from V and 8 bases from J; junction bases left unmatched: 2. Germline loops: CDR1 MNHEY, CDR2 SVGAGI. The length of the CDR3 is 14 residues. This chain's CDR3 is CASSYSSGRGTQYF. The DNA for the CDR3 is TGTGCCAGCAGTTACTCAAGCGGGAGGGGTACGCAGTATTTT.

This clone was seen more than once but under ten times. The chain carries TRBV19 and TRBJ1-1; TRBD1 matches 7 bases. The CDR3 extends over 16 amino acids. V trimming: 5 bases; J trimming: 4 bases; junction bases outside the gene matches: 13. In germline, CDR1 is LNHDA, CDR2 SQIVND (reference sequence). The chain's CDR3 is CASSAFNRGRSTEAFF. CDR3 DNA sequence: TGTGCCAGTAGTGCCTTTAACAGGGGACGGAGCACTGAAGCTTTCTTT.

This chain links TRBV19 with TRBJ1-1, with 7 bases that match TRBD1. Unmatched junction bases numbered 1, after V lost 1 base and J lost 8 bases. This CDR3 is built from 12 residues. CDR1 LNHDA and CDR2 SQIVND come from the germline V gene (reference sequence). The CDR3 is CASSIGDREAFF. The CDR3, as DNA: TGTGCCAGTAGTATAGGGGACAGAGAAGCTTTCTTT. Full variable domain (rest looked up from reference TRBV19 and TRBJ1-1): DGGITQSPKYLFRKEGQNVTLSCEQNLNHDAMYWYRQDPGQGLRLIYYSQIVNDFQKGDIAEGYSVSREKKESFPLTVTSAQKNPTAFYLCASSIGDREAFFGQGTRLTVV.